The clone carrying this T cell receptor beta chain was recorded at least ten times. Its cognate antigen is unknown. MiXCR, applied by TCRdb to the multiplex PCR reads, yields one record per CDR3 protein. The sample lists 20,000 or so distinct CDR3 sequences, about 50% occurring once. These data come from a study of breast tumors, draining lymph nodes, adjacent tissues. Regarding the study as a whole: Data fit most tumor T cells coming from lymph node, expanding in tumor. That most tumor T cells come from lymph nodes remained unproven. Compared with basal-like, luminal-like tumors shared significantly more repertoire with nontumor tissue. Tumor repertoires ranked between lymph nodes and nontumor tissue in diversity, with V and J gene preferences.

The CDR3 has 15 amino acids. From germline, CDR1 is SGHTS and CDR2 YDEGEE. J was trimmed by 5 bases and V by 4 bases; bases with no gene match: 3. Material for sequencing was breast tumor tissue. This clonotype was obtained from a female donor with breast cancer. Some clones in this sample may be carry-over from other donors' samples. J is TRBJ2-5 and V is TRBV5-8; 15 bases match TRBD2. The CDR3 loop is CASSPGTSGRETQYF. CDR3 DNA sequence: TGTGCCAGCAGCCCAGGGACTAGCGGGAGGGAGACCCAGTACTTC. The complete variable domain, with remaining parts taken from reference TRBV5-8 and TRBJ2-5, reads EAGVTQSPTHLIKTRGQQATLRCSPISGHTSVYWYQQALGLGLQFLLWYDEGEERNRGNFPPRFSGRQFPNYSSELNVNALELEDSALYLCASSPGTSGRETQYFGPGTRLLVL.